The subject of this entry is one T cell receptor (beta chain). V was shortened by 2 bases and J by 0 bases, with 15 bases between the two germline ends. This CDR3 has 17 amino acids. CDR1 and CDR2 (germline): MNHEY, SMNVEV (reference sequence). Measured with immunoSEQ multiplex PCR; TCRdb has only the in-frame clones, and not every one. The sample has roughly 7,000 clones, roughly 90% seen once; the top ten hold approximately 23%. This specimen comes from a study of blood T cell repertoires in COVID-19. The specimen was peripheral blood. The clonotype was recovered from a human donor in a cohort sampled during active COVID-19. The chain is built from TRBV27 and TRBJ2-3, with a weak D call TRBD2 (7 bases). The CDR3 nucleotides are TGTGCCAGCAGTTTAGAACCTCGGGGGGCGAGCACAGATACGCAGTATTTT. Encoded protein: CASSLEPRGASTDTQYF.